Listed here are 7 T cell receptor beta chains from one sample, sequenced in a study of cytomegalovirus exposure and HLA in healthy donors. With 60 Vbeta and 13 Jbeta primers, the PCR was carried out. Sequenced by immunoSEQ multiplex PCR; TCRdb stores in-frame clones only, minus some. The sample consists of 160,000 or so clones, approximately 84% of them appearing once. Sequencing input: PBMCs. These receptors all come from a woman aged 35 to 49 in good health and CMV-seropositive.

The chain recombines TRBV2 with TRBJ1-2; TRBD1 agrees at 8 bases. With V trimmed by 8 bases and J by 4 bases, 9 bases remained unmatched. The CDR3 is made up of 14 amino acids. Germline lookup yields CDR1 SNHLY and CDR2 FYNNEI. CDR3: CASAGQGNSYGYTF. Written as DNA, the CDR3 is TGTGCCAGCGCCGGACAGGGAAATTCCTATGGCTACACCTTC.

This chain connects TRBV6-5 to TRBJ1-2; a possible D gene is TRBD1 (5 bases). The length of the CDR3 is 14 residues. CDR1 and CDR2 (germline): MNHEY, SVGAGI. Trimming stripped 4 bases from V and 5 bases from J, with 14 bases between. The DNA for the CDR3 is TGTGCCAGCAGTTCCTCATCAGGGAAATATGGCTACACCTTC. Its protein product is CASSSSSGKYGYTF.

This chain uses TRBV10-3 with TRBJ2-1, with a possible D match to TRBD1 (6 bases). V was shortened by 3 bases and J by 4 bases, with 16 bases between the two germline ends. CDR3 length: 16 amino acids. Looked up from germline, CDR1 is ENHRY and CDR2 is SYGVKD. The CDR3 nucleotides are TGTGCCATCAGTGACTCTGACAGGTCCGGGTACAATGAGCAGTTCTTC. Protein sequence: CAISDSDRSGYNEQFF.

The chain combines TRBV2 with TRBJ1-4; TRBD1 aligns across 10 bases. Germline V CDR1 and CDR2: SNHLY, FYNNEI. The CDR3 covers 18 residues. V dropped 2 bases and J dropped 7; count of bases not matched to a gene: 13. In nucleotides, the CDR3 is TGTGCCAGCAGTGAATTCGGGACAGGGGTGAACCCAAGTGAAAAACTGTTTTTT. Residues: CASSEFGTGVNPSEKLFF. The full variable domain, rest sourced from reference TRBV2 and TRBJ1-4, is EPEVTQTPSHQVTQMGQEVILRCVPISNHLYFYWYRQILGQKVEFLVSFYNNEISEKSEIFDDQFSVERPDGSNFTLKIRSTKLEDSAMYFCASSEFGTGVNPSEKLFFGSGTQLSVL.

The sample holds a few counts of this clone. The genes are TRBV28 and TRBJ2-5; 9 nucleotides align to TRBD2. V shed 6 bases, J shed 2 bases, and the junction held 1 base outside the gene matches. Per germline, CDR1 MDHEN and CDR2 SYDVKM. The CDR3 totals 13 residues. The CDR3 spells CASRAGGQETQYF. The CDR3 DNA follows: TGTGCCAGCAGAGCGGGGGGTCAAGAGACCCAGTACTTC.

CDR3 sequence: CAWTGEVHEQYF. The CDR3, as DNA: TGTGCCTGGACTGGTGAGGTCCACGAGCAGTACTTC. The chain couples TRBV30 to TRBJ2-7, with D hard to call. Per the germline V gene, CDR1 is GTSNPN and CDR2 is SVGIG (reference sequence). Trimming removed 4 bases from V and 5 bases from J, with 12 bases in between. The CDR3 is 12 amino acids.

CDR3 coding DNA: TGTGCCAGCAGTGGAGACAGGGCGTACCAAGAGACCCAGTACTTC. It specifies CASSGDRAYQETQYF. J is TRBJ2-5 and V is TRBV28, with 7 bases aligning to TRBD1. The CDR3 runs to 15 residues. Germline lookup yields CDR1 MDHEN and CDR2 SYDVKM. V lost 5 bases and J lost 0; bases outside the gene matches: 6.